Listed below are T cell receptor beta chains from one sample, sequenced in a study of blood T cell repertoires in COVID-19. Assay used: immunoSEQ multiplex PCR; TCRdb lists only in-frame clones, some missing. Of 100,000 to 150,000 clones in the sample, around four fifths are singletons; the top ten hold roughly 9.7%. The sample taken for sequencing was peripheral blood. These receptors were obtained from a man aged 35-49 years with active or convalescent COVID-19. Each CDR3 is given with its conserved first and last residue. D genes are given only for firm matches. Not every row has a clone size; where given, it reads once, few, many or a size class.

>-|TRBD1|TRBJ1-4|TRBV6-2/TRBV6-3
TGTGCCACCACCCCGGGGACAGGGGCTGAAAAACTGTTTTTT
CATTPGTGAEKLFF
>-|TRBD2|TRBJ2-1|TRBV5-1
TGCGCCAGCAGCTTGGGAGTCGGCGGGGGGGCCACTGAGCAGTTCTTC
CASSLGVGGGATEQFF
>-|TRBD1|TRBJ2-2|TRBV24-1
TGTGCCACCAGTGACGAGAGAACAGGGGTTGGGGAGCTGTTTTTT
CATSDERTGVGELFF
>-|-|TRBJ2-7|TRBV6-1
TGTGCCAGCACCGTTGAAGACAGAACCAACGAGCAGTACTTC
CASTVEDRTNEQYF
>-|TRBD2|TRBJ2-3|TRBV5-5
TGTGCCAGCGTGGCTAGCGGGGGATTGGGAAATACGCAGTATTTT
CASVASGGLGNTQYF
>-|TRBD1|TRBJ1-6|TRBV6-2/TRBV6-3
TGTGCCAGCAGTTACTCGCCAGGGGGCTCCTATAATTCACCCCTCCACTTT
CASSYSPGGSYNSPLHF
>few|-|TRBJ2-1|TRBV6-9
TGTGCCAGCAGTTATTACCTCGTGAGCTCCTACAATGAGCAGTTCTTC
CASSYYLVSSYNEQFF
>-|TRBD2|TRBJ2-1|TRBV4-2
TGTGCCAGCAGCCAAGATTCTAGCGGGGGCGTGTTTTCCTTATACAATGAGCAGTTCTTC
CASSQDSSGGVFSLYNEQFF
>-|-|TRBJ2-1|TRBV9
TGTGCCAGCAGCGTTCGCGACTACAACTACAATGAGCAGTTCTTC
CASSVRDYNYNEQFF
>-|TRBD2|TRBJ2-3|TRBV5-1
TGCGCCAGCAGGAGCGGGGGAACTACGAGTAGCACAGATACGCAGTATTTT
CASRSGGTTSSTDTQYF
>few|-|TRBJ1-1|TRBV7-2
TGTGCCAGCAGCTTAAATCCCAGGGCGACTGAAGCTTTCTTT
CASSLNPRATEAFF
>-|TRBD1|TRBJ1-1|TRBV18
TGTGCCAGCTCACAGGATACAGGGGTAAGCACTGAAGCTTTCTTT
CASSQDTGVSTEAFF
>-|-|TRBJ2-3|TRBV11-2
TGTGCCAGCAGCTGGGGGAGAGCAGGGGTGGGGACAGATACGCAGTATTTT
CASSWGRAGVGTDTQYF
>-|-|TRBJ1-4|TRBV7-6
TGTGCCAGCAGCTTTCGGGGGGGGAGGACTAATGAAAAACTGTTTTTT
CASSFRGGRTNEKLFF
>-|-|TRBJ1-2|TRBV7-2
TGTGCCAGCAGCTTGGGGGGAGGAAGTGGCTACACCTTC
CASSLGGGSGYTF
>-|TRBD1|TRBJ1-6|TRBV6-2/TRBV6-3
TGTGCCAGCAGTTACGGTGACAGGGTAGGAAATTCACCCCTCCACTTT
CASSYGDRVGNSPLHF
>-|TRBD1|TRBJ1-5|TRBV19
TGTGCCAGTAGTCAGGGACAGGGAGTGCAGCCCCAGCATTTT
CASSQGQGVQPQHF
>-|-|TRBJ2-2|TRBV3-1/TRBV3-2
TGTGCCAGCAGCCGACTACAGAACACCGGGGAGCTGTTTTTT
CASSRLQNTGELFF
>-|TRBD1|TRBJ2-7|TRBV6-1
TGTGCCAGCAGTGAAGACACAGGGGGCCCCTACGAGCAGTACTTC
CASSEDTGGPYEQYF
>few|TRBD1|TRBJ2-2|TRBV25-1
TGTGCCAGCTCTCACCGACAGGGGTGGGGGAAAACCGGGGAGCTGTTTTTT
CASSHRQGWGKTGELFF
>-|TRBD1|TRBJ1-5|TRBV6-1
TGTGCCAGCACAGGACAGGGAGGGAATCAGCCCCAGCATTTT
CASTGQGGNQPQHF
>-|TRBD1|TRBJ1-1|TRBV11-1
TGTGCCAGCAGCTTAGTAGGGACAGCGAACACTGAAGCTTTCTTT
CASSLVGTANTEAFF
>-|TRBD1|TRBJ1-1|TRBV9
TGTGCCAGCAGCGGCGGACAGGGCAACACTGAAGCTTTCTTT
CASSGGQGNTEAFF
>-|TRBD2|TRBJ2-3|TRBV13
TGTGCCAGCAGCCCTTCCCTAGCGGACTCAACCACAGATACGCAGTATTTT
CASSPSLADSTTDTQYF
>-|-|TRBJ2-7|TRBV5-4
TGTGCCAGCAGCTTTGGGCAGGTGAACTACGAGCAGTACTTC
CASSFGQVNYEQYF
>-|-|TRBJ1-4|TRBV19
TGTGCCAGTAGTCCGACACGAGAGAATGAAAAACTGTTTTTT
CASSPTRENEKLFF
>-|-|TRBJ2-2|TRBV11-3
TGTGCCAGCAGCTCGACTGGGGGGGGCGGTGACACCGGGGAGCTGTTTTTT
CASSSTGGGGDTGELFF
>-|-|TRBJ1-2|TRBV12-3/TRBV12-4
TGTGCCAGCAGCCTTCGGGGCTATGGCTACACCTTC
CASSLRGYGYTF
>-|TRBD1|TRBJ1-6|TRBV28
TGTGCCAGCAGTCCCTCGACAGGGGCTGGATCACCCCTCCACTTT
CASSPSTGAGSPLHF